These 29 T cell receptor beta chains originate from one sample sequenced in a study of regulatory T cells in long-lasting Graves disease. The time point: newly diagnosed GD, antithyroid drugs for less than 3 months. PBMCs provided the RNA from which the TCR library was made. For TCR beta, libraries came from iRepertoire HTBI primers and Arm-PCR of CDR3 regions. TCRdb called the multiplex PCR reads again in MiXCR, with one record for every CDR3 protein. The data contain around 480,000 distinct CDR3 sequences, about 16% of them singletons. Another study also made use of these data, one on T cells in Graves' hyperthyroidism and ophthalmopathy.

The sequences come from peripheral blood mononuclear cells (PBMCs), collected at new diagnosis, from a patient treated with antithyroid drugs. The receptor set was obtained from a woman aged 35 to 60 with Graves disease.

This clonotype was observed at least ten times. V is TRBV7-9 and J is TRBJ1-5, with D possibly TRBD1 on 5 matching bases. The V gene's germline CDR1 is SEHNR and CDR2 FQNEAQ (reference sequence). The CDR3 sequence is 16 residues long. Trimming shortened V by 1 base and J by 7 bases, and 17 bases separated the two germline ends. The chain's CDR3 is CASSLVGDLAWQPQHF. In nucleotides, the CDR3 is TGTGCCAGCAGCTTAGTTGGGGACCTCGCTTGGCAGCCCCAGCATTTT.

The chain employs TRBV15 and TRBJ1-5, with D hard to call. This CDR3 is 15 amino acids long. V was clipped by 1 base and J by 1 base, with 8 bases between them. The germline V gene encodes CDR1 LNHNV and CDR2 YYDKDF (reference sequence). This CDR3 reads CATSRAFMSNQPQHF. In DNA, the CDR3 is TGTGCCACCAGCAGAGCTTTTATGAGCAATCAGCCCCAGCATTTT. Full variable domain (remainder filled in from reference TRBV15 and TRBJ1-5): DAMVIQNPRYQVTQFGKPVTLSCSQTLNHNVMYWYQQKSSQAPKLLFHYYDKDFNNEADTPDNFQSRRPNTSFCFLDIRSPGLGDTAMYLCATSRAFMSNQPQHFGDGTRLSIL.

This clonotype was detected many times. The chain couples TRBV11-2 to TRBJ1-4; D not resolved. Trimming shortened V by 2 bases and J by 10 bases, and 8 bases separated the two germline ends. The CDR3 runs 12 residues. Germline CDR1 reads SGHAT; CDR2 reads FQNNGV. Here the CDR3 reads CASSLPGGKLFF. The DNA for the CDR3 is TGTGCCAGCAGCTTACCGGGAGGAAAACTGTTTTTT.

This clonotype has ten or more counts. The chain links TRBV7-2 to TRBJ2-5; 7 bases match TRBD2. Germline V gene lookup returns CDR1 SGHTA and CDR2 FQGNSA. The CDR3 is made up of 14 amino acids. V lost 1 base and J lost 5; bases outside the gene matches: 4. This CDR3 reads CASSLGYGGETQYF. The CDR3 DNA follows: TGTGCCAGCAGCTTAGGATACGGGGGGGAGACCCAGTACTTC.

The chain has TRBV2 and TRBJ2-1; 8 bases agree with TRBD2. V was clipped by 8 bases and J by 15 bases; unmatched bases: 12. Per the germline V gene, CDR1 is SNHLY and CDR2 is FYNNEI. The CDR3 spans 12 residues. The DNA of the CDR3 is TGTGCCAGCGGGGGGTTCGGACTAGCCCGGTTCTTC. This sequence encodes CASGGFGLARFF.

At least ten counts were recorded for this clonotype. The rearrangement joins TRBV20-1 to TRBJ2-3; 7 bases align to TRBD2. CDR3 length: 14 amino acids. Germline assignment: CDR1 DFQATT and CDR2 SNEGSKA (reference sequence). Unmatched junction bases numbered 10, after V lost 6 bases and J lost 4 bases. The CDR3 protein is CSAGAGRGSDTQYF. CDR3 sequence (DNA): TGCAGTGCGGGAGCGGGGCGAGGGTCAGATACGCAGTATTTT.

There are many counts of this clonotype. The chain couples TRBV19 to TRBJ1-3, with D uncertain. Germline assignment: CDR1 LNHDA and CDR2 SQIVND (reference sequence). CDR3 length: 16 residues. Trimming took off 3 bases at V and 0 bases at J, with 12 bases between the two ends. The CDR3 nucleotides read TGTGCCAGTAGTATGAACTCCCGCCGCTCTGGAAACACCATATATTTT. It codes for CASSMNSRRSGNTIYF.

The gene calls are TRBV5-5 and TRBJ1-2; the D gene is possibly TRBD1 (6 bases). V was pared by 0 bases and J by 0 bases, with 12 bases between. The germline gives CDR1 SGHKS, CDR2 YYEKEE (reference sequence). CDR3 size: 16 residues. The CDR3 protein is CASSLDSGAANYGYTF. The DNA for the CDR3 is TGTGCCAGCAGCTTGGATTCAGGGGCCGCTAACTATGGCTACACCTTC.

This clonotype was detected a few times. V and J are TRBV9 and TRBJ1-6; the D gene is possibly TRBD1 (6 bases). The CDR3 has 15 amino acids. Trimming pared 4 bases from V and 6 bases from J, leaving 14 bases between. Germline CDR1 and CDR2: SGDLS and YYNGEE. DNA for the CDR3: TGTGCCAGCAGCCCCTCCGGGACAAGTAATTCACCCCTCCACTTT. Its protein product is CASSPSGTSNSPLHF.

This clonotype was recorded many times. In DNA, the CDR3 is TGTGCCAGCAGCCACACAGGGGACTATGGCTACACCTTC. Amino acid sequence: CASSHTGDYGYTF. The chain couples TRBV9 to TRBJ1-2, with 7 bases that match TRBD1. Germline CDR1 SGDLS, CDR2 YYNGEE. The V gene end was trimmed by 4 bases and the J gene end by 3 bases; junction bases not matched to a gene: 3. The CDR3 contains 13 residues.

This clonotype was detected ten times or more. The chain is built from TRBV11-3 and TRBJ1-4, with D possibly TRBD1 on 5 matching bases. The V gene lost 4 bases and the J gene lost 8 bases, with 26 bases spanning the gap. There are 18 residues in the CDR3. Germline-derived CDR1 and CDR2 are SGHNT and YENEEA. The CDR3: CASSSVVDLDRGTEKLFF. CDR3 DNA sequence: TGTGCCAGCAGCTCCGTTGTCGACCTAGACCGGGGGACGGAAAAACTGTTTTTT.

As for this clonotype: One junction end does not reproduce the germline sequence, and a read error may be involved. The gene calls are TRBV2 and TRBJ2-1, with D maybe TRBD1 (6 bases). This CDR3 has 14 residues. CDR1 and CDR2 (germline): SNHLY, FYNNEI. In nucleotides, the CDR3 is TGTGCCGGCAGCTTAAGGGGGAGCTACAATGAGCAGTTCTTC. Amino acids: CAGSLRGSYNEQFF.

This clonotype showed up many times. This chain joins TRBV20-1 and TRBJ2-7; no clear D. Germline CDR1 DFQATT, CDR2 SNEGSKA (reference sequence). This CDR3 is 13 amino acids long. V lost 0 bases to trimming and J lost 3 bases, with 9 bases between them. CDR3 nucleotide sequence: TGCAGTGCTAGAGATGGGGTACTCTACGAGCAGTACTTC. This encodes CSARDGVLYEQYF.

This clonotype was counted at least ten times. Compared with germline, one end of the junction differs, possibly owing to a read error. The chain employs TRBV6-1 and TRBJ1-1; a weak D match, TRBD1 (5 bases). This CDR3 is built from 13 residues. CDR1 is MNHNS, CDR2 SASEGT, per germline. DNA for the CDR3: TGCGCCAGCAGTGACTGGGGGTCCACTGAAGCTTTCTTT. This gives the protein CASSDWGSTEAFF.

This clonotype showed up many times. The chain is built from TRBV6-2 or TRBV6-3 and TRBJ1-1; D is unresolved. Germline CDR1 reads MNHEY; CDR2 reads SVGEGT. V was pared by 2 bases and J by 2 bases, with 9 bases between. This CDR3 has 14 residues. This CDR3 is CASSYPYLNTEAFF. Here the CDR3 DNA reads TGTGCCAGCAGTTACCCATACCTTAACACTGAAGCTTTCTTT.

Points on this clonotype: As the CDR3 is not closed by the conserved phenylalanine or tryptophan, this likely results from a read error. The chain carries TRBV19 and TRBJ2-1, with D possibly matching TRBD1 (5 bases). Per the germline V gene, CDR1 is LNHDA and CDR2 is SQIVND (reference sequence). V lost 0 bases and J 7 bases, leaving 7 bases between the germline ends. The CDR3 spans 13 residues. The DNA for the CDR3 is TGTGCCAGTAGTATAGATCCAGGGAATGAGCAGTTCCTC. Translated: CASSIDPGNEQFL.

As regards this clonotype: Given a much more abundant clone one base away, this may be a read error. The chain links TRBV5-5 to TRBJ2-1; the D is unclear. Germline V gives CDR1 SGHKS, CDR2 YYEKEE (reference sequence). The CDR3 runs 13 residues. The DNA of the CDR3 is TGTGCCAGCAGCTTGGGAGTAAACAATGAGCGGTTCTTC. The encoded protein is CASSLGVNNERFF.

This clonotype has a count of ten or more. This chain uses TRBV3-1 with TRBJ1-1; D perhaps matches TRBD1 (6 bases). From germline, CDR1 is LGHDT and CDR2 YNNKEL (reference sequence). The CDR3 loop spans 15 amino acids. Trimming took off 4 bases at V and 0 bases at J, with 12 bases between the two ends. The CDR3 DNA reads as TGTGCCAGCAGCCTTACAGGGAGTCTGAACACTGAAGCTTTCTTT. It encodes CASSLTGSLNTEAFF.

This clonotype has at least ten counts. The V call is TRBV6-2 or TRBV6-3, the J call TRBJ2-3, with D possibly being TRBD2 (5 bases). Germline V gene sequence: CDR1 MNHEY, CDR2 SVGEGT. Trimming took 6 bases from V and 4 from J, leaving 26 bases between them. The CDR3 consists of 18 residues. The CDR3 sequence is CASSSESRGWTHSDTQYF. DNA of the CDR3: TGTGCCAGCAGCTCAGAGTCCCGGGGTTGGACGCACTCAGATACGCAGTATTTT.

The CDR3 spells CAINGGGAGELFF. The DNA for the CDR3 is TGTGCCATCAATGGGGGAGGTGCCGGGGAGCTGTTTTTT. This chain uses TRBV10-3 with TRBJ2-2, with D maybe TRBD2 (6 bases). Deletions cut 7 bases from V and 6 bases from J, with 12 bases between. The CDR3 runs to 13 residues. Germline CDR1 reads ENHRY; CDR2 reads SYGVKD.

This clonotype was observed many times. This chain links TRBV4-1 with TRBJ2-1, with 7 nucleotides matching TRBD2. The CDR3 is 14 residues long. Germline V gene lookup returns CDR1 MGHRA and CDR2 YSYEKL. The V segment lost 6 bases and the J segment 4 bases; nucleotides outside the gene matches: 6. CDR3 region: CASRIAGGYNEQFF. The CDR3 DNA follows: TGCGCCAGCAGGATAGCGGGTGGTTACAATGAGCAGTTCTTC.

The J gene is TRBJ2-2, the V gene TRBV20-1; D gene ambiguous. Germline CDR1 is DFQATT and CDR2 is SNEGSKA (reference sequence). V was clipped by 3 bases and J by 0 bases, with 11 bases between them. The CDR3 length is 15 residues. For the CDR3, the DNA is TGCAGTGCTAGCCGGCGGAGACCGAACACCGGGGAGCTGTTTTTT. Translating gives CSASRRRPNTGELFF.

Comments on this clonotype: Possible read error: a much larger clone is one base away. The chain joins TRBV5-1 to TRBJ1-1, with a weak D call TRBD1 (5 bases). The germline V and J ends were trimmed by 3 bases and 4 bases, with 16 bases remaining between them. The CDR3 covers 15 residues. Germline lookup yields CDR1 SGHRS and CDR2 YFSETQ. CDR3 in amino acids: CASSSTGTQRTEAFF. CDR3 DNA: TGCGCCAGCAGCTCTACGGGGACCCAGCGCACTGAAGCTTTCTTT. Combining the CDR3 with reference TRBV5-1 and TRBJ1-1 gives the whole variable domain KAGVTQTPRYLIKTRGQQVTLSCSPISGHRSVSWYQQTPGQGLQFLFEYFSETQRNKGNFPGRFSGRQFSNSRSEMNVSTLELGDSALYLCASSSTGTQRTEAFFGQGTRLTVV.

The table lists this clonotype with many counts. The J gene is TRBJ2-1, the V gene TRBV3-1; 10 bases fit TRBD2. The CDR3 covers 16 residues. V trimming: 5 bases; J trimming: 3 bases; junction bases outside the gene matches: 7. Germline CDR1 and CDR2: LGHDT and YNNKEL (reference sequence). The CDR3 region is CASSWSGGVGYNEQFF. Written as DNA, the CDR3 is TGTGCCAGCAGCTGGAGCGGGGGGGTGGGCTACAATGAGCAGTTCTTC.

This clonotype was seen many times. Its ends do not fully match the called genes, so a read error is possible. The genes are TRBV5-1 and TRBJ2-7, with D unresolved. This CDR3 contains 13 residues. Germline values: CDR1 SGHRS, CDR2 YFSETQ. The CDR3 region is CASSSGNSYEQYF. CDR3 nucleotide sequence: TGTGCCAGCAGCTCCGGAAACTCCTACGAGCAGTACTTC. Using reference TRBV5-1 and TRBJ2-7 for the parts outside the CDR3, the full variable domain is KAGVTQTPRYLIKTRGQQVTLSCSPISGHRSVSWYQQTPGQGLQFLFEYFSETQRNKGNFPGRFSGRQFSNSRSEMNVSTLELGDSALYLCASSSGNSYEQYFGPGTRLTVT.

This clonotype was counted between two and nine times. The rearrangement joins TRBV2 to TRBJ1-2; unclear D gene. Germline CDR1 SNHLY, CDR2 FYNNEI. Trimming took off 2 bases at V and 3 bases at J, with 7 bases between the two ends. The CDR3 length is 13 residues. CDR3 region: CASSEMADYGYTF. CDR3 sequence (DNA): TGTGCCAGCAGTGAAATGGCCGACTATGGCTACACCTTC. The variable domain in full, completed from reference TRBV2 and TRBJ1-2, reads EPEVTQTPSHQVTQMGQEVILRCVPISNHLYFYWYRQILGQKVEFLVSFYNNEISEKSEIFDDQFSVERPDGSNFTLKIRSTKLEDSAMYFCASSEMADYGYTFGSGTRLTVV.

In its sample, this clonotype was seen a few times. The V and J genes are TRBV20-1 and TRBJ1-2; TRBD1 might be the D (5 bases). Trimming stripped 4 bases from V and 6 bases from J, with 24 bases between. Germline V gene lookup returns CDR1 DFQATT and CDR2 SNEGSKA (reference sequence). This CDR3 comprises 16 residues. The CDR3 coding sequence is TGCAGTGCTATAGTCGATGGGACGGTCCTCGAGCATGGCTACACCTTC. Protein sequence: CSAIVDGTVLEHGYTF.

The genes are TRBV4-1 and TRBJ2-7; D gene uncertain. The V end was cut by 0 bases, the J end by 0 bases, with 9 bases between. In germline, CDR1 is MGHRA, CDR2 YSYEKL. This CDR3 contains 15 residues. CDR3 nucleotides: TGCGCCAGCAGCCAAGATCTCTTCAGCTCCTACGAGCAGTACTTC. Its protein is CASSQDLFSSYEQYF.

The sample holds a few counts of this clonotype. The rearrangement uses TRBV29-1 and TRBJ2-5; 9 bases fit TRBD1. V lost 6 bases and J lost 4; bases outside the gene matches: 9. Per the germline V gene, CDR1 is SQVTM and CDR2 is ANQGSEA. CDR3 length: 14 residues. For the CDR3, the DNA is TGCAGCGTGCTACAGGGGGCAGGGGTAGAGACCCAGTACTTC. Its protein is CSVLQGAGVETQYF. Full variable domain (outside the CDR3, taken from reference TRBV29-1 and TRBJ2-5): SAVISQKPSRDICQRGTSLTIQCQVDSQVTMMFWYRQQPGQSLTLIATANQGSEATYESGFVIDKFPISRPNLTFSTLTVSNMSPEDSSIYLCSVLQGAGVETQYFGPGTRLLVL.